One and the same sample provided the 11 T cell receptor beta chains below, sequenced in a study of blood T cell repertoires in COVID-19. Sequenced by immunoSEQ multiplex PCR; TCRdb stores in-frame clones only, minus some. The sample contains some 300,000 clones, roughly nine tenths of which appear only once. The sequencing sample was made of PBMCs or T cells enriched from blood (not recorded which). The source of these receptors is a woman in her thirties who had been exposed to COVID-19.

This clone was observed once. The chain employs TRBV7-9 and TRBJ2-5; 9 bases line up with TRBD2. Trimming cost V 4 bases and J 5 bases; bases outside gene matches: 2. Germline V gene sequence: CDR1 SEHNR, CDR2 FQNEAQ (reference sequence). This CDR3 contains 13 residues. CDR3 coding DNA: TGTGCCAGCAGCTCTAGCGGGGCGGAGACCCAGTACTTC. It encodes CASSSSGAETQYF.

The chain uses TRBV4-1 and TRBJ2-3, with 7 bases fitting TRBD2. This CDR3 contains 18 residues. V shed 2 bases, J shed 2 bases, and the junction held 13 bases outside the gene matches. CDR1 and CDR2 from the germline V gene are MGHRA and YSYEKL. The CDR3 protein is CASSQKPGGLSVTDTQYF. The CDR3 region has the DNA TGCGCCAGCAGCCAAAAACCGGGGGGACTCTCTGTCACAGATACGCAGTATTTT.

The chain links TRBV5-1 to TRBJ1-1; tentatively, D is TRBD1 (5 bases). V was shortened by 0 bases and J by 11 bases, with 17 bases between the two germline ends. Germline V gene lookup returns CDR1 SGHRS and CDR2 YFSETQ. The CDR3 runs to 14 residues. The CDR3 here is CASSLAPLRGGAFF. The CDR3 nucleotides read TGCGCCAGCAGCTTGGCCCCGCTGCGGGGCGGGGCTTTCTTT.

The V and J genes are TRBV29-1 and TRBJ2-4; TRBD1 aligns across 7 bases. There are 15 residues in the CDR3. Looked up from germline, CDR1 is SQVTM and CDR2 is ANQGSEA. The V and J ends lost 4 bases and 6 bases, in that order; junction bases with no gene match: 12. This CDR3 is CSVVTPTGARNIQYF. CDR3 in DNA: TGCAGCGTTGTGACGCCCACAGGGGCTAGAAACATTCAGTACTTC.

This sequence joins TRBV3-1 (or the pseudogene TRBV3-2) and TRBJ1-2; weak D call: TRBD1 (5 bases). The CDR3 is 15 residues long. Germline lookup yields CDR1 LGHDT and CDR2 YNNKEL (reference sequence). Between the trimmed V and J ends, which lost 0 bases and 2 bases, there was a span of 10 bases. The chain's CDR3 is CASSQDLEGNYGYTF. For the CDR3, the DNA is TGTGCCAGCAGCCAAGATCTGGAGGGGAACTATGGCTACACCTTC.

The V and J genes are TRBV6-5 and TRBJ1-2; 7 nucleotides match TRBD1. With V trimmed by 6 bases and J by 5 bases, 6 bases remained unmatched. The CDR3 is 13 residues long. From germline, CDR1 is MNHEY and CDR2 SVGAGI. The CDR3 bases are TGTGCCAGCAGCAAGACAGGGAGTTATGGCTACACCTTC. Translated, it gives CASSKTGSYGYTF.

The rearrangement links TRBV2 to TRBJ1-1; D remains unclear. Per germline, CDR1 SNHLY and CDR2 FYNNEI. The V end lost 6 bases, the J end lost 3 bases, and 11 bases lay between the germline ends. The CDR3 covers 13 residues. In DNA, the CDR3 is TGTGCCAGCAGGGCGAGGGTGTACACTGAAGCTTTCTTT. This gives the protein CASRARVYTEAFF.

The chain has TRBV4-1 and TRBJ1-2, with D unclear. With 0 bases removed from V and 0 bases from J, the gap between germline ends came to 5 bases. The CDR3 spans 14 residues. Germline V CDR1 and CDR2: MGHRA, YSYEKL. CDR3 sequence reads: CASSQDRANYGYTF. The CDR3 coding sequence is TGCGCCAGCAGCCAAGATCGGGCTAACTATGGCTACACCTTC.

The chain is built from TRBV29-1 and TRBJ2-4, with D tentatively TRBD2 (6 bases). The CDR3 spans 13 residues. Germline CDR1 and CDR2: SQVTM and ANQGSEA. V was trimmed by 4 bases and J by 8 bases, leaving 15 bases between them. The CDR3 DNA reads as TGCAGCGTTGGGAGGGAGCCTAAGGACATTCAGTACTTC. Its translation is CSVGREPKDIQYF.

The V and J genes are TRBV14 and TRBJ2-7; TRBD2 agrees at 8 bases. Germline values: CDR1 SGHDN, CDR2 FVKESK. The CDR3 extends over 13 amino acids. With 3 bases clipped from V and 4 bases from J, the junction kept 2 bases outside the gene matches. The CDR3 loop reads CASSQGLGYEQYF. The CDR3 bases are TGTGCCAGCAGCCAGGGACTAGGGTACGAGCAGTACTTC.

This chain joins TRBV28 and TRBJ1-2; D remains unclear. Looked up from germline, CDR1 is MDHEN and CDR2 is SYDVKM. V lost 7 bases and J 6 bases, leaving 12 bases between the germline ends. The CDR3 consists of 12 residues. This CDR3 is CASTPRRDGYTF. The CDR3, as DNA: TGTGCCAGCACCCCCAGGAGGGATGGCTACACCTTC.